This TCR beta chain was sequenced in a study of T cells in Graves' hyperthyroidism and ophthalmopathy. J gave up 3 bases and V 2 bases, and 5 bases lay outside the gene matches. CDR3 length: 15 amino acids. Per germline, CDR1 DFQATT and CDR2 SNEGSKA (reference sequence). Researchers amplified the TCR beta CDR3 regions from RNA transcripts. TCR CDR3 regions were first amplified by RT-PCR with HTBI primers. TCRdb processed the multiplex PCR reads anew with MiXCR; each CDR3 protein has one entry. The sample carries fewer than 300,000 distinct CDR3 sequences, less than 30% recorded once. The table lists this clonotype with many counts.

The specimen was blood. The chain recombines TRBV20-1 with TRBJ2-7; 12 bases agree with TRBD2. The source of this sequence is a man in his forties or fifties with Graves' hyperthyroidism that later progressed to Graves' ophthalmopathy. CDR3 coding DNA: TGCAGTGCTAGAACCCCGACTAGCGGGAGCTACGAGCAGTACTTC. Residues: CSARTPTSGSYEQYF.